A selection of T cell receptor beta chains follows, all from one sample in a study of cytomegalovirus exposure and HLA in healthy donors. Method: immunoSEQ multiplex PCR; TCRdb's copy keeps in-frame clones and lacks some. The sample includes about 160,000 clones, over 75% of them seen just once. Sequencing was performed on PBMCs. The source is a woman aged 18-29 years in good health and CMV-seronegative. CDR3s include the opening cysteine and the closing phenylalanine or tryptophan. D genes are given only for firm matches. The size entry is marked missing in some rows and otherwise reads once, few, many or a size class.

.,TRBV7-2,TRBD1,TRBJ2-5,CASSLARDRRQGTLLFQETQYF,TGTGCCAGCAGCTTAGCCCGTGACCGCCGACAGGGTACGCTACTTTTCCAAGAGACCCAGTACTTC
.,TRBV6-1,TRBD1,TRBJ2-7,CASSDTGGLYEQYF,TGTGCCAGCAGTGACACAGGGGGTTTGTACGAGCAGTACTTC
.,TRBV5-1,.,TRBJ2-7,CASNPRGTKTPPYEQYF,TGCGCCAGCAACCCAAGGGGGACTAAGACTCCTCCCTACGAGCAGTACTTC
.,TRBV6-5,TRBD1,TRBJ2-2,CASSTQGSGELFF,TGTGCCAGCAGCACACAGGGGAGCGGGGAGCTGTTTTTT
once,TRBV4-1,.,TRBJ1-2,CASSERGGAGGYTF,TGCGCCAGCAGCGAGAGGGGGGGGGCTGGAGGCTACACCTTC
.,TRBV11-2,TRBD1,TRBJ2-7,CASSFSRGPNEQYF,TGTGCCAGCAGCTTTTCCAGGGGGCCCAACGAGCAGTACTTC
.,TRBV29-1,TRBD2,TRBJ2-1,CSTRGGGGPNEQFF,TGCAGCACGCGGGGCGGGGGGGGGCCAAATGAGCAGTTCTTC
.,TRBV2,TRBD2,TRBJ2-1,CASTPPGLAPNEQFF,TGTGCCAGCACCCCTCCGGGACTAGCGCCCAATGAGCAGTTCTTC
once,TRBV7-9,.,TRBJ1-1,CSSSPRQFEAFF,TGTTCCAGCAGTCCCAGACAGTTTGAAGCTTTCTTT
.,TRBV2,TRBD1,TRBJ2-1,CASNTGTGHFEQFF,TGTGCCAGCAACACCGGGACAGGACATTTTGAGCAGTTCTTC
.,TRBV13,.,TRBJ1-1,CASSLPDTLNTEAFF,TGTGCCAGCAGCCTCCCCGACACTTTGAACACTGAAGCTTTCTTT
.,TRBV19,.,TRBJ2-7,CASSSGGHEQYF,TGTGCCAGTAGTAGCGGGGGCCACGAGCAGTACTTC
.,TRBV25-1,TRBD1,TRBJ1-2,CASSGYGQGPTNYGYTF,TGTGCCAGCAGTGGTTACGGACAGGGCCCAACTAACTATGGCTACACCTTC
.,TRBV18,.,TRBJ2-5,CASSLGRGETQYF,TGTGCCAGCTCATTGGGCAGGGGCGAGACCCAGTACTTC
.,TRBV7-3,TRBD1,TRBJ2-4,CASSLGGTGKNIQYF,TGTGCCAGCAGCTTGGGTGGGACAGGGAAAAACATTCAGTACTTC
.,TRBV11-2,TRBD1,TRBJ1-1,CASSLTGRFGAFF,TGTGCCAGCAGCTTGACAGGGAGGTTCGGAGCTTTCTTT
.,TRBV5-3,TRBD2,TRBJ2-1,CARSPSRGGFYNEQFF,TGTGCCAGAAGTCCATCCCGGGGGGGTTTTTACAATGAGCAGTTCTTC
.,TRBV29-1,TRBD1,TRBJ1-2,CSVGDSLGINYGYTF,TGCAGCGTTGGGGACAGCCTGGGGATTAACTATGGCTACACCTTC
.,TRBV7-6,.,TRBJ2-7,CASSPLPRAYEQYF,TGTGCCAGCAGCCCATTACCACGGGCCTACGAGCAGTACTTC
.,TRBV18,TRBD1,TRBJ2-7,CASSSHPGTGGLWQYF,TGTGCCAGCTCATCACACCCCGGGACAGGGGGTTTGTGGCAGTACTTC
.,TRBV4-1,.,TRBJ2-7,CASSQVASIDEQYF,TGCGCCAGCAGCCAAGTGGCTAGTATCGACGAGCAGTACTTC
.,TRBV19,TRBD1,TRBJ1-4,CASSWDRDSEKLFF,TGTGCCAGTAGTTGGGACAGGGATTCTGAAAAACTGTTTTTT
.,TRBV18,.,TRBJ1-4,CASSPPRLGEKLFF,TGTGCCAGCTCACCACCGAGGCTAGGCGAAAAACTGTTTTTT
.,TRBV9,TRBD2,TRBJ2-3,CASSVRLAGGPDTQYF,TGTGCCAGCAGCGTCAGACTAGCGGGAGGGCCAGATACGCAGTATTTT
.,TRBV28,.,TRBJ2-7,CASSLAGNYEQYF,TGTGCCAGCAGTTTAGCGGGGAACTACGAGCAGTACTTC
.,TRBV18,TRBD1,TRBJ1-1,CASSLGQGLNTEAFF,TGTGCCAGCTCACTCGGACAGGGCCTGAACACTGAAGCTTTCTTT
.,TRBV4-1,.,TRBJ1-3,CASSQGDGPVWGNTIYF,TGCGCCAGCAGCCAGGGTGATGGGCCGGTCTGGGGAAACACCATATATTTT
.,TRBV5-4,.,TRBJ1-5,CASSLETGPQHF,TGTGCCAGCAGCTTGGAGACGGGGCCCCAGCATTTT
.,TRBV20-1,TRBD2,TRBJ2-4,CSARGLVGVYF,TGCAGTGCTAGGGGACTAGTGGGGGTGTACTTC
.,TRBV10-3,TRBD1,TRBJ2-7,CAISDPDRVHEQYF,TGTGCCATCAGTGACCCTGACAGGGTCCACGAGCAGTACTTC
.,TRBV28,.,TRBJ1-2,CASTTGGGVGGYTF,TGTGCCAGCACCACGGGAGGAGGGGTGGGCGGCTACACCTTC
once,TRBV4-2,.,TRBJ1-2,CASSQGTGRAYGYTF,TGTGCCAGCAGCCAGGGAACAGGCAGGGCCTATGGCTACACCTTC
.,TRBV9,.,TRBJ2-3,CASSDGGGTDTQYF,TGTGCCAGCAGCGACGGCGGGGGCACAGATACGCAGTATTTT
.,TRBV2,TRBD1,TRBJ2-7,CASNEQGIYEQYF,TGTGCCAGCAACGAACAGGGGATCTACGAGCAGTACTTC
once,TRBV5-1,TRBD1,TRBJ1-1,CATTTRTGGLGEAFF,TGCGCCACCACGACGAGGACAGGGGGTTTAGGTGAAGCTTTCTTT
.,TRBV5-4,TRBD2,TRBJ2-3,CASSLVLAGGSDTQYF,TGTGCCAGCAGCTTGGTACTAGCGGGAGGCTCGGATACGCAGTATTTT
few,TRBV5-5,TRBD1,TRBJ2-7,CASSSGTGVLYEQYF,TGTGCCAGCAGCTCCGGGACAGGGGTGCTATACGAGCAGTACTTC
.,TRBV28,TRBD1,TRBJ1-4,CASSHTGEGGEKLFF,TGTGCCAGCAGTCACACAGGGGAAGGAGGTGAAAAACTGTTTTTT
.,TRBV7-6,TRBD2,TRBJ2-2,CASVRGLAGNTGELFF,TGTGCCAGCGTCCGAGGACTAGCGGGAAATACCGGGGAGCTGTTTTTT
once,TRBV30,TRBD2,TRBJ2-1,CAWSLTSEPYNEQFF,TGTGCCTGGAGTCTGACTAGCGAACCTTACAATGAGCAGTTCTTC
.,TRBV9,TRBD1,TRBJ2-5,CASSLDRGQQETQYF,TGTGCCAGCAGCTTGGACAGGGGGCAACAAGAGACCCAGTACTTC
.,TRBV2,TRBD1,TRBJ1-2,CASSERTGKLHGYTF,TGTGCCAGCAGTGAAAGGACAGGGAAGTTGCATGGCTACACCTTC
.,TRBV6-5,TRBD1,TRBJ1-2,CASSDRGGGYTF,TGTGCCAGCAGTGACAGGGGCGGGGGCTACACCTTC
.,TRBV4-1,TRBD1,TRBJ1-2,CASSQGRDRVNGYTF,TGCGCCAGCAGCCAAGGGCGGGACAGGGTTAATGGCTACACCTTC
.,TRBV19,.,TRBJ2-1,CASSPAGRPTNEQFF,TGTGCCAGTAGCCCGGCGGGACGTCCAACCAATGAGCAGTTCTTC
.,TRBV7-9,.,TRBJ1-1,CASSTGSPEAFF,TGTGCCAGCAGCACAGGGAGTCCTGAAGCTTTCTTT
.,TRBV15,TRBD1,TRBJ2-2,CATSRDRTGLNTGELFF,TGTGCCACCAGCAGAGATCGGACAGGCCTGAACACCGGGGAGCTGTTTTTT
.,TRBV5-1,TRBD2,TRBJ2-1,CASSLEAGGYNEQFF,TGCGCCAGCAGCTTGGAAGCGGGGGGATACAATGAGCAGTTCTTC
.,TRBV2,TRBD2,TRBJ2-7,CASRGGLARHEQYF,TGTGCCAGCAGGGGAGGACTAGCTCGCCATGAGCAGTACTTC
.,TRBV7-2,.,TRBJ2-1,CASSFSGSRRLSSEQFF,TGTGCCAGCAGCTTTAGCGGATCTCGGCGCTTATCGAGTGAGCAGTTCTTC
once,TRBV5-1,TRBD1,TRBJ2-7,CASSSGQAYERYF,TGCGCCAGCAGCTCAGGACAGGCCTACGAGCGGTACTTC